This TCR beta chain was observed in a study of T-cell memory formation after mild COVID-19. Overall study context: TCR clusters were mostly donor specific.

As regards this clonotype: The antigen is undetermined.

Study-level results: Contracting clones localized mainly to CM and EM when CD4+ and mainly to EMRA when CD8+.

Trimming cost V 1 base and J 4 bases, with 19 bases left between them. CDR1 is GTSNPN, CDR2 SVGIG, per germline (reference sequence). The CDR3 covers 16 residues. Via MiXCR, TCRdb re-called the 5' RACE reads, giving one row per CDR3 protein. The data contain 450,000 to 650,000 distinct CDR3 sequences, under 20% of them seen just once; the ten biggest clones take up approximately 12%. J is TRBJ1-1 and V is TRBV30; no reliable D call. The TCR was taken from an adult woman who had mild COVID-19 (a few samples of this study predate the infection). Cell type and time point are not known. The sample comprised PBMCs or a T cell subset sorted from them (not recorded which). The CDR3, as DNA: TGTGCCTGGAGTGAGCAGGTCGGGGTGTTCGGCACTGAAGCTTTCTTT. It yields the protein CAWSEQVGVFGTEAFF.